The clone carrying this TCR beta chain appeared a single time. Its antigen is still unknown. This sample is drawn from a study of vaccination effects on CD4 cells after COVID-19. The repertoire was sequenced with immunoSEQ multiplex PCR; TCRdb's copy has only in-frame clones and lacks some. The repertoire holds around 50,000 clones, 65% to 80% seen once, with over 5% in the top ten. In the ViraFEST assay, antigen-specific CD4+ clonotypes were identified by expansion after peptide-pool stimulation. Cells that had been cultured for 10 days were the source of isolated CD4+ T cells. SARS-CoV-2 infected the person between March and December 2020, as confirmed by PCR. It was with about 10 IU/ml IL-2 and around 9.9 ug/ml peptides that some 1.8 million PBMC per well were cultured. Findings and caveats of the study: Convalescent patients were few in the study, and early post-infection timepoints were absent. In the late period after vaccination, infection- and vaccine-induced clones contracted markedly.

Germline V lookup: CDR1 MNHEY, CDR2 SVGAGI. The CDR3 contains 15 residues. V shed 6 bases and J shed 3 bases, with 14 bases lying between them. The source material was CD4+ T cells from PBMCs cultured with HIV peptides, sampled before COVID-19 vaccination. Noted subset: HIV-1 Nef peptide pool negative control/reference culture. The rearrangement joins TRBV6-5 to TRBJ2-2; D unresolved. The clonotype comes from a human donor who had a prior SARS-CoV-2 infection. CDR3 sequence: CASSKSAADTGELFF. The DNA for the CDR3 is TGTGCCAGCAGCAAAAGCGCTGCGGACACCGGGGAGCTGTTTTTT.